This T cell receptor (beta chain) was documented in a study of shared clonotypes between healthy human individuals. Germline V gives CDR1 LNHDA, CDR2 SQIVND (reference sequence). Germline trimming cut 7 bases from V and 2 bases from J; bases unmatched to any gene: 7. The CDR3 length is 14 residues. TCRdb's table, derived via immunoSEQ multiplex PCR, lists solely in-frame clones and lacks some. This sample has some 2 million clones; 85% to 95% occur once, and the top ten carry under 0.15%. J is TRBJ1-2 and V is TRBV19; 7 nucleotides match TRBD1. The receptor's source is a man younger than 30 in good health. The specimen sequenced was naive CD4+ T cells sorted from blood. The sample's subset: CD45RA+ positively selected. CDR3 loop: CASTMTGSNYGYTF. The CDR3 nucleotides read TGTGCCAGTACCATGACAGGGTCCAACTATGGCTACACCTTC. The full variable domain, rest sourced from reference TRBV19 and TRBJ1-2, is DGGITQSPKYLFRKEGQNVTLSCEQNLNHDAMYWYRQDPGQGLRLIYYSQIVNDFQKGDIAEGYSVSREKKESFPLTVTSAQKNPTAFYLCASTMTGSNYGYTFGSGTRLTVV.